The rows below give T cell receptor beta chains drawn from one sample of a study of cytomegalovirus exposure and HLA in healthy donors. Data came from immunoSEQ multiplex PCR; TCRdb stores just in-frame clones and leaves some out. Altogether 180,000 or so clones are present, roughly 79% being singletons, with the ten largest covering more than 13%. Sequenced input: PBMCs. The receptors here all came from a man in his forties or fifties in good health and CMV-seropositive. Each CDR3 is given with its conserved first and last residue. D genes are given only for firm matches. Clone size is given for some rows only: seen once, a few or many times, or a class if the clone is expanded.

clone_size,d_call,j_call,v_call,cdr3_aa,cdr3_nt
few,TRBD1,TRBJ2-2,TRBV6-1,CATGGTNTGELFF,TGTGCCACAGGGGGAACGAACACCGGGGAGCTGTTTTTT
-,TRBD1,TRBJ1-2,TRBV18,CASSPVDRAETYTF,TGTGCCAGCTCACCTGTAGACAGGGCCGAAACCTACACCTTC
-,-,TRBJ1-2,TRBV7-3,CASSEGSGYGYTF,TGTGCCAGCAGTGAGGGATCGGGCTATGGCTACACCTTC
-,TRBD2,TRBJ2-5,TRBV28,CASSPPRLAGGPDQYF,TGTGCCAGCAGTCCTCCCCGACTAGCGGGGGGGCCTGACCAGTACTTC
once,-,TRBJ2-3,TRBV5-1,CASSLGQLNTDTQYF,TGCGCCAGCAGCTTGGGACAGTTGAACACAGATACGCAGTATTTT
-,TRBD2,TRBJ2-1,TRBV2,CASSELAGGPIGANEQFF,TGTGCCAGCAGTGAACTAGCGGGGGGGCCCATCGGGGCTAATGAGCAGTTCTTC
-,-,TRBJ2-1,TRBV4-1,CASSQGGRTFINEQFF,TGCGCCAGCAGCCAAGGAGGGAGGACCTTTATAAATGAGCAGTTCTTC
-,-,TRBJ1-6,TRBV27,CASGEDLWNSPLHF,TGTGCCAGCGGGGAGGATCTGTGGAATTCACCCCTCCACTTT
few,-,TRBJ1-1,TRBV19,CASSSDRRNTEAFF,TGTGCCAGTAGTTCAGACAGGAGGAACACTGAAGCTTTCTTT
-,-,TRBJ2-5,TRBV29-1,CSVATRTGSGRETQYF,TGCAGCGTCGCAACCCGTACCGGGTCGGGTAGAGAGACCCAGTACTTC
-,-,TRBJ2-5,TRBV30,CAWSSWNPVRGKETQYF,TGTGCCTGGAGTTCCTGGAACCCAGTCCGGGGTAAAGAGACCCAGTACTTC
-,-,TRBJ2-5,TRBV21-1,CASSKRGQDTKTQYF,TGTGCCAGCAGCAAAAGGGGACAGGATACGAAGACCCAGTACTTC
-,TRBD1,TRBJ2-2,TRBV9,CASSVADRGTGELFF,TGTGCCAGCAGCGTAGCCGACAGGGGAACCGGGGAGCTGTTTTTT
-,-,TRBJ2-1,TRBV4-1,CASSEGAGPYNEQFF,TGCGCCAGCAGCGAAGGGGCGGGCCCCTACAATGAGCAGTTCTTC
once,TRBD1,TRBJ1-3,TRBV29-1,CSVTVDRVGNTIYF,TGCAGCGTAACGGTGGACAGGGTTGGAAACACCATATATTTT
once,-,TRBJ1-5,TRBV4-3,CASSQAHLSNQPQHF,TGCGCCAGCAGCCAAGCACACCTTAGCAATCAGCCCCAGCATTTT
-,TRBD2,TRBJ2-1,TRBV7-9,CSSSSLAGGPIGSYNEQFF,TGTTCCAGCAGCTCACTAGCGGGGGGGCCAATTGGCTCCTACAATGAGCAGTTCTTC
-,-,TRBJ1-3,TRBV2,CASYHRQISGNTIYF,TGTGCCAGTTACCATCGACAGATCTCTGGAAACACCATATATTTT
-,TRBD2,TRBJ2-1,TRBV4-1,CASSPTLPSGGYNEQFF,TGCGCCAGCAGCCCGACCCTCCCTAGCGGGGGATACAATGAGCAGTTCTTC
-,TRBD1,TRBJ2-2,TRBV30,CAWSLPDRGTGELFF,TGTGCCTGGAGTCTCCCGGACAGGGGCACCGGGGAGCTGTTTTTT
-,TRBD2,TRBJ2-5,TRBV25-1,CASSDSGGLETQYF,TGTGCCAGCAGTGATAGCGGGGGGCTAGAGACCCAGTACTTC
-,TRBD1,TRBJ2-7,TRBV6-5,CASSMDRVNEQYF,TGTGCCAGCAGCATGGACAGGGTGAACGAGCAGTACTTC
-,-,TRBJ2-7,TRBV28,CASSHYEQYF,TGTGCCAGCAGTCATTACGAGCAGTACTTC
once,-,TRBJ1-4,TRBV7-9,CASSLVGTDEKLFF,TGTGCCAGCAGCTTAGTGGGTACAGATGAAAAACTGTTTTTT
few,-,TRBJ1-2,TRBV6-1,CASSEQANYGYTF,TGTGCCAGCAGTGAGCAGGCTAACTATGGCTACACCTTC
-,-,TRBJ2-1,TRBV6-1,CASSGGQYYNEQFF,TGTGCCAGCAGTGGAGGCCAGTACTACAATGAGCAGTTCTTC
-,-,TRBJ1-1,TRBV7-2,CASSLASGNTEAFF,TGTGCCAGCAGCTTAGCTTCAGGGAACACTGAAGCTTTCTTT
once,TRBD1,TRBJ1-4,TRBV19,CASSIDRGGEKLFF,TGTGCCAGTAGTATCGACAGGGGTGGTGAAAAACTGTTTTTT
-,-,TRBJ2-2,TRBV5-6,CASSARGRRELFF,TGTGCCAGCAGCGCCAGGGGACGCAGGGAGCTGTTTTTT
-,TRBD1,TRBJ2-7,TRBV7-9,CASTPWQGASHEQYF,TGTGCCAGCACCCCCTGGCAGGGGGCCAGCCACGAGCAGTACTTC
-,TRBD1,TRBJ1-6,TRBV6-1,CASSEGPGGAGSPLHF,TGTGCCAGCAGTGAGGGTCCAGGGGGCGCAGGTTCACCCCTCCACTTT
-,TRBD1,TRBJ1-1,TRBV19,CASSPWTGGTEAFF,TGTGCCAGTAGTCCCTGGACAGGGGGTACTGAAGCTTTCTTT
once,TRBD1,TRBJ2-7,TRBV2,CASSVVGQGTGEQYF,TGTGCCAGCAGTGTTGTGGGACAGGGAACAGGGGAGCAGTACTTC
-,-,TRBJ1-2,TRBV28,CASSVRTVYGYTF,TGTGCCAGCAGTGTCCGGACAGTGTATGGCTACACCTTC
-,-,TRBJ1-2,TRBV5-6,CASSSPFRVEDGYTF,TGTGCCAGCAGCTCCCCCTTCAGGGTAGAAGACGGCTACACCTTC
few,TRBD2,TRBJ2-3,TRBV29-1,CSVSQRGITDTQYF,TGCAGCGTCTCCCAGCGGGGAATTACAGATACGCAGTATTTT
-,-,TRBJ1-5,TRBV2,CASTRDSNQPQHF,TGTGCCAGCACAAGAGATAGCAATCAGCCCCAGCATTTT
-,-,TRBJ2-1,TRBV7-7,CASSLVPVLARVSYNEQFF,TGTGCCAGCAGCTTAGTTCCAGTTTTGGCTCGGGTGTCCTACAATGAGCAGTTCTTC
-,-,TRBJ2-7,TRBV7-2,CASSLTPARVQSYEQYF,TGTGCCAGCAGCTTAACCCCGGCCAGGGTTCAATCCTACGAGCAGTACTTC
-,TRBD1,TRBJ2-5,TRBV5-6,CASSFRTGGLETQYF,TGTGCCAGCAGCTTCAGGACAGGGGGCCTTGAGACCCAGTACTTC
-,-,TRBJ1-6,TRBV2,CASRTRWQGNSPLHF,TGTGCCAGCAGGACCCGTTGGCAGGGCAATTCACCCCTCCACTTT